This is a list of T cell receptor beta chains from one sample in a study of blood T cells in healthy people across ages. Using its own MiXCR run on the 5' RACE reads, TCRdb lists one record per CDR3 protein. The sample lists over 1,300,000 distinct CDR3 sequences, 59% seen once, with over 5% in the top ten. Sequencing was done on a sample of blood. The source of these receptors is a man between 18 and 29 years old in good health. The conserved cysteine and the conserved F or W are not part of the CDR3 here.

cdr3_aa v_call cdr3_length
ATSLGQGRNEQF TRBV15 12
ASSYPGTSGGRIYNEQF TRBV7-6 17
ATRGPYNEQF TRBV24-1 10
SARTPGTGLEGYT TRBV20-1 13
ASSLYSTGALYGYT TRBV27 14
ASSQGQQGNGYIYT TRBV3-1 14
ASFRDRTPDTQY TRBV5-1 12
SASWTGLYGYT TRBV20-1 11
ASSLGGQGAENEQF TRBV5-1 14
SVDVGANTIY TRBV29-1 10
ASREFNSPLH TRBV27 10